The rows below give T cell receptor beta chains drawn from one sample of a study of identical twins. TCRdb itself ran the 5' RACE reads through MiXCR, one entry per CDR3 protein. Altogether under 900,000 distinct CDR3 sequences are present, roughly 12% being singletons, with the ten largest covering around 1.6%. This sample also appeared in a second study, on yellow fever vaccine responses in identical twins.

Specimen: PBMCs. All receptors come from a woman in her late teens or twenties in good health. CDR3s include the opening cysteine and the closing phenylalanine or tryptophan. A D gene is named only where the DNA matches it firmly. Clone size, where shown, is once, few, many, or a class for clones that have expanded.

J gene: TRBJ2-5; V gene: TRBV5-1; D gene: TRBD2; clone size: -; CDR3 protein: CASNIGPSGSETQYF; CDR3 DNA: TGCGCCAGCAACATCGGGCCAAGCGGGAGCGAGACCCAGTACTTC
J gene: TRBJ2-1; V gene: TRBV20-1; D gene: -; clone size: few; CDR3 protein: CSAKKGRSVYNEQFF; CDR3 DNA: TGCAGTGCTAAAAAGGGGAGGTCCGTCTACAATGAGCAGTTCTTC
J gene: TRBJ2-1; V gene: TRBV12-3/TRBV12-4; D gene: TRBD2; clone size: -; CDR3 protein: CASSKLAGGPNEQFF; CDR3 DNA: TGTGCCAGCAGCAAACTAGCGGGAGGGCCTAATGAGCAGTTCTTC
J gene: TRBJ1-5; V gene: TRBV20-1; D gene: -; clone size: few; CDR3 protein: CSALQWAGNSNQPQHF; CDR3 DNA: TGCAGTGCTCTCCAGTGGGCAGGGAATAGCAATCAGCCCCAGCATTTT
J gene: TRBJ2-7; V gene: TRBV4-2; D gene: TRBD2; clone size: few; CDR3 protein: CASSQSTSGRAWTNEQYF; CDR3 DNA: TGTGCCAGCAGCCAATCGACTAGCGGGAGGGCCTGGACGAACGAGCAGTACTTC
J gene: TRBJ1-1; V gene: TRBV15; D gene: -; clone size: -; CDR3 protein: CATSSIRTNTEAFF; CDR3 DNA: TGTGCCACCAGCTCGATCAGAACGAACACTGAAGCTTTCTTT
J gene: TRBJ2-5; V gene: TRBV7-6; D gene: -; clone size: -; CDR3 protein: CASSTIGGLYQETQYF; CDR3 DNA: TGTGCCAGCAGCACTATTGGGGGCTTGTACCAAGAGACCCAGTACTTC
J gene: TRBJ2-7; V gene: TRBV28; D gene: TRBD1; clone size: few; CDR3 protein: CASSERTGKVYEQYF; CDR3 DNA: TGTGCCAGCAGTGAAAGGACAGGGAAAGTCTACGAGCAGTACTTC
J gene: TRBJ2-1; V gene: TRBV12-3/TRBV12-4; D gene: TRBD1; clone size: few; CDR3 protein: CASRSRQGPFSYNEQFF; CDR3 DNA: TGTGCCAGCAGATCCCGACAGGGTCCTTTTTCCTACAATGAGCAGTTCTTC
J gene: TRBJ2-5; V gene: TRBV5-1; D gene: TRBD2; clone size: -; CDR3 protein: CASSLGSSGGETQYF; CDR3 DNA: TGCGCCAGCAGCTTGGGATCTAGCGGGGGAGAGACCCAGTACTTC
J gene: TRBJ2-3; V gene: TRBV2; D gene: TRBD2; clone size: -; CDR3 protein: CASSHRLAGVGDTQYF; CDR3 DNA: TGTGCCAGCAGCCACCGATTGGCGGGAGTGGGAGATACGCAGTATTTT
J gene: TRBJ1-1; V gene: TRBV20-1; D gene: -; clone size: few; CDR3 protein: CSARWFSSTEAFF; CDR3 DNA: TGCAGTGCCCGATGGTTTTCCAGCACTGAAGCTTTCTTT
J gene: TRBJ2-7; V gene: TRBV6-5; D gene: -; clone size: many; CDR3 protein: CASSYSIEGIGEQYF; CDR3 DNA: TGTGCCAGCAGTTACTCGATTGAGGGGATAGGGGAGCAGTACTTC
J gene: TRBJ1-5; V gene: TRBV7-8; D gene: TRBD1; clone size: -; CDR3 protein: CASSPPTGTKDQPQHF; CDR3 DNA: TGTGCCAGCAGCCCTCCGACAGGGACTAAGGATCAGCCCCAGCATTTT
J gene: TRBJ1-6; V gene: TRBV29-1; D gene: -; clone size: few; CDR3 protein: CSVEDTINSPLHF; CDR3 DNA: TGCAGCGTTGAGGACACAATTAATTCACCCCTCCACTTT
J gene: TRBJ1-1; V gene: TRBV5-6; D gene: -; clone size: -; CDR3 protein: CASSLAAGSRGLFF; CDR3 DNA: TGTGCCAGCAGCTTGGCAGCGGGGTCACGCGGTCTTTTCTTT
J gene: TRBJ2-5; V gene: TRBV5-1; D gene: TRBD1; clone size: -; CDR3 protein: CASSLTGTGNLETQYF; CDR3 DNA: TGCGCCAGCAGCTTAACCGGGACAGGGAACCTAGAGACCCAGTACTTC
J gene: TRBJ2-3; V gene: TRBV5-1; D gene: TRBD2; clone size: few; CDR3 protein: CASTSGGRNTQYF; CDR3 DNA: TGCGCCAGCACCAGCGGGGGGCGGAATACGCAGTATTTT
J gene: TRBJ2-5; V gene: TRBV10-3; D gene: TRBD2; clone size: few; CDR3 protein: CAISPGTSGIGGETQYF; CDR3 DNA: TGTGCCATCAGCCCCGGGACTAGCGGGATCGGAGGGGAGACCCAGTACTTC
J gene: TRBJ2-7; V gene: TRBV15; D gene: -; clone size: -; CDR3 protein: CATSSDVSSYEQYF; CDR3 DNA: TGTGCCACCAGCAGTGACGTTAGCTCCTACGAGCAGTACTTC
J gene: TRBJ2-1; V gene: TRBV10-3; D gene: TRBD2; clone size: few; CDR3 protein: CAISERPAGASYNEQFF; CDR3 DNA: TGTGCCATCAGTGAGAGGCCAGCGGGAGCCTCCTACAATGAGCAGTTCTTC
J gene: TRBJ2-3; V gene: TRBV20-1; D gene: TRBD1; clone size: few; CDR3 protein: CSARIGQGATDTQYF; CDR3 DNA: TGCAGTGCTCGCATCGGACAGGGGGCGACAGATACGCAGTATTTT
J gene: TRBJ2-7; V gene: TRBV28; D gene: -; clone size: -; CDR3 protein: CASSRAAASYEQYF; CDR3 DNA: TGTGCCAGCAGCCGTGCGGCAGCCTCCTACGAGCAGTACTTC
J gene: TRBJ2-3; V gene: TRBV5-1; D gene: -; clone size: once; CDR3 protein: CASSLVRGDSTDTQYF; CDR3 DNA: TGCGCCAGCAGCTTGGTTCGCGGGGATAGCACAGATACGCAGTATTTT
J gene: TRBJ1-2; V gene: TRBV6-1; D gene: TRBD1; clone size: -; CDR3 protein: CASRPTGGSYGYTF; CDR3 DNA: TGTGCCAGCAGACCGACAGGGGGATCCTATGGCTACACCTTC
J gene: TRBJ1-1; V gene: TRBV15; D gene: -; clone size: -; CDR3 protein: CATSRDPALNTEAFF; CDR3 DNA: TGTGCCACCAGCAGAGATCCGGCCTTGAACACTGAAGCTTTCTTT
J gene: TRBJ2-3; V gene: TRBV29-1; D gene: TRBD2; clone size: few; CDR3 protein: CSVRTSGYTDTQYF; CDR3 DNA: TGCAGCGTTCGGACTAGCGGATACACAGATACGCAGTATTTT
J gene: TRBJ1-4; V gene: TRBV7-9; D gene: -; clone size: many; CDR3 protein: CASSLGATNEKLFF; CDR3 DNA: TGTGCCAGCAGCTTAGGAGCAACTAATGAAAAACTGTTTTTT
J gene: TRBJ2-1; V gene: TRBV5-1; D gene: -; clone size: -; CDR3 protein: CASSYSLVNEQFF; CDR3 DNA: TGCGCCAGCAGTTATAGTTTGGTGAATGAGCAGTTCTTC
J gene: TRBJ2-7; V gene: TRBV12-3/TRBV12-4; D gene: -; clone size: many; CDR3 protein: CASSLDGTGYEQYF; CDR3 DNA: TGTGCCAGCAGTTTAGATGGGACGGGCTACGAGCAGTACTTC
J gene: TRBJ2-1; V gene: TRBV5-5; D gene: TRBD1; clone size: -; CDR3 protein: CASSEQGSALYNEQFF; CDR3 DNA: TGTGCCAGCAGCGAACAGGGGTCAGCCCTATACAATGAGCAGTTCTTC
J gene: TRBJ2-2; V gene: TRBV29-1; D gene: -; clone size: many; CDR3 protein: CSSGRENTGELFF; CDR3 DNA: TGCAGCTCCGGACGGGAGAACACCGGGGAGCTGTTTTTT
J gene: TRBJ2-5; V gene: TRBV27; D gene: -; clone size: many; CDR3 protein: CASSLVFGETQYF; CDR3 DNA: TGTGCCAGCAGTTTAGTCTTTGGAGAGACCCAGTACTTC
J gene: TRBJ2-5; V gene: TRBV10-3; D gene: -; clone size: -; CDR3 protein: CAITAAVGETQYF; CDR3 DNA: TGTGCCATCACGGCCGCGGTCGGAGAGACCCAGTACTTC
J gene: TRBJ2-5; V gene: TRBV18; D gene: -; clone size: -; CDR3 protein: CASSQPQWTKIETQYF; CDR3 DNA: TGTGCCAGCTCACAACCGCAGTGGACTAAGATTGAGACCCAGTACTTC
J gene: TRBJ1-1; V gene: TRBV4-1; D gene: -; clone size: -; CDR3 protein: CASSQVTGTEAFF; CDR3 DNA: TGCGCCAGCAGCCAAGTGACGGGGACTGAAGCTTTCTTT
J gene: TRBJ2-3; V gene: TRBV29-1; D gene: -; clone size: few; CDR3 protein: CSVEDPGDYRRTTDTQYF; CDR3 DNA: TGCAGCGTTGAAGATCCCGGTGACTATCGAAGAACCACAGATACGCAGTATTTT
J gene: TRBJ2-5; V gene: TRBV6-1; D gene: TRBD2; clone size: many; CDR3 protein: CASSPPLLAGYQETQYF; CDR3 DNA: TGTGCCAGCAGCCCTCCCCTACTAGCGGGGTACCAAGAGACCCAGTACTTC
J gene: TRBJ2-5; V gene: TRBV9; D gene: -; clone size: -; CDR3 protein: CASSVGVMETQYF; CDR3 DNA: TGTGCCAGCAGCGTAGGCGTGATGGAGACCCAGTACTTC
J gene: TRBJ2-1; V gene: TRBV7-6; D gene: -; clone size: few; CDR3 protein: CASSLRSWGEQFF; CDR3 DNA: TGTGCCAGCAGCTTAAGATCGTGGGGTGAGCAGTTCTTC